The clone carrying this T cell receptor (beta chain) was seen once. The antigen remains unidentified. A multiplex PCR was run with 60 Vbeta primers and 13 Jbeta primers. Profiling relied on immunoSEQ multiplex PCR, and the TCRdb table lists in-frame clones only, not all of them. The sample lists approximately 93,000 clones, approximately 83% occurring once. This sample was taken from a study of cytomegalovirus exposure and HLA in healthy donors. Overall study context: T cells numbering about 179 million yielded 95 million to 140 million unique TCR beta sequences in an earlier analysis.

The study's findings and limits: Sequencing likely produced, as an artifact, a cluster of highly shared sequence variants.

The receptor was derived from a man between 45 and 60 years old in good health and CMV-seronegative. The sequenced material came from PBMCs.

As DNA, the CDR3 is TGTGCCAGCAGCCAAGTTCAGGGCCCCGGGGAGCTGTTTTTT. It encodes CASSQVQGPGELFF. The chain combines TRBV4-2 with TRBJ2-2; possible D gene TRBD1, 5 bases. CDR3 size: 14 residues. Trimming took off 1 base at V and 6 bases at J, with 9 bases between the two ends. CDR1 and CDR2 from the germline V gene are LGHNA and YNFKEQ.